These T cell receptor beta chains were read from a single sample in a study of blood T cell repertoires in COVID-19. Sequencing was performed with immunoSEQ multiplex PCR; in TCRdb, only in-frame clones are kept and a portion is missing. Counted here are around 380,000 clones, approximately 80% occurring once; the ten biggest clones make up more than 0.85%. The source material was peripheral blood. These receptor sequences come from a human donor with acute or convalescent COVID-19. The donor label of this sample is uncertain. The CDR3 runs from the conserved cysteine through the conserved F or W. The D gene is left open where the match is weak. Expanded clones are given a class, and other clones once, few, many or no size at all.

clone_size	v_call	d_call	j_call	cdr3_aa	cdr3_nt
.	TRBV5-4	.	TRBJ2-1	CASSSSGFTYNEQFF	TGTGCCAGCAGCTCGAGCGGGTTCACCTACAATGAGCAGTTCTTC
.	TRBV4-1	.	TRBJ1-1	CASSQSPVLNTEAFF	TGCGCCAGCAGCCAAAGCCCGGTATTGAACACTGAAGCTTTCTTT
.	TRBV5-6	.	TRBJ1-2	CASSLGQAFNYGYTF	TGTGCCAGCAGCTTGGGACAGGCATTTAACTATGGCTACACCTTC
.	TRBV4-1	TRBD1	TRBJ1-4	CASSRSQGLDEKLFF	TGCGCCAGCAGCCGCTCACAGGGGTTAGATGAAAAACTGTTTTTT
.	TRBV6-5	.	TRBJ1-4	CASGRRNEKLFF	TGTGCCAGCGGACGGAGGAATGAAAAACTGTTTTTT
.	TRBV7-9	.	TRBJ1-4	CASSSREGYGSTNEKLFF	TGTGCCAGCAGCTCGAGGGAAGGATATGGCTCAACTAATGAAAAACTGTTTTTT
once	TRBV13	.	TRBJ1-1	CASSSLDWNTEAFF	TGTGCCAGCAGCTCCCTTGACTGGAACACTGAAGCTTTCTTT
.	TRBV7-6	TRBD2	TRBJ2-1	CASRHSGGALGNEQFF	TGTGCCAGCAGACATAGCGGGGGGGCCTTAGGAAATGAGCAGTTCTTC
few	TRBV18	.	TRBJ1-5	CASSPIGSGQSNQPQHF	TGTGCCAGCTCACCCATCGGGTCAGGACAAAGCAATCAGCCCCAGCATTTT
.	TRBV13	TRBD1	TRBJ2-7	CASSMGQGGVYEQYF	TGTGCCAGCAGCATGGGACAGGGGGGCGTCTACGAGCAGTACTTC
.	TRBV4-2	.	TRBJ2-7	CASSQPVGGGREQYF	TGTGCCAGCAGCCAGCCCGTCGGGGGAGGTCGCGAGCAGTACTTC
.	TRBV2	TRBD2	TRBJ2-5	CASREGLAQETQYF	TGTGCCAGCCGTGAGGGACTAGCCCAAGAGACCCAGTACTTC
.	TRBV6-5	TRBD1	TRBJ2-1	CASVRGLHEQFF	TGTGCCAGCGTTAGGGGGCTCCATGAGCAGTTCTTC
.	TRBV15	.	TRBJ1-2	CATSRGRRGAEANYGYTF	TGTGCCACCAGCAGAGGTCGACGGGGGGCTGAAGCTAACTATGGCTACACCTTC
once	TRBV9	TRBD2	TRBJ2-5	CASSALLAGVGETQYF	TGTGCCAGCAGCGCATTACTAGCGGGAGTAGGTGAGACCCAGTACTTC
.	TRBV29-1	TRBD1	TRBJ2-5	CSVVESGQAAQYF	TGCAGCGTTGTTGAATCGGGACAGGCAGCCCAGTACTTC
.	TRBV29-1	.	TRBJ2-5	CSVRKAGPETQYF	TGCAGCGTCCGAAAAGCAGGGCCAGAGACCCAGTACTTC
few	TRBV2	.	TRBJ1-5	CASNWRVNQPQHF	TGTGCCAGCAATTGGCGGGTTAATCAGCCCCAGCATTTT
.	TRBV5-1	.	TRBJ1-4	CASSLAPGEKLFF	TGCGCCAGCAGCTTGGCCCCAGGAGAAAAACTGTTTTTT
.	TRBV6-5	.	TRBJ1-2	CASSQTVQGYTF	TGTGCCAGCAGTCAGACAGTTCAAGGCTACACCTTC
.	TRBV5-5	.	TRBJ2-1	CASSLGAGIYNEQFF	TGTGCCAGCAGCTTGGGGGCGGGTATCTACAATGAGCAGTTCTTC
.	TRBV5-1	TRBD1	TRBJ1-2	CASSSGQGVDGYTF	TGCGCCAGCAGCTCTGGACAGGGAGTCGATGGCTACACCTTC
.	TRBV5-4	.	TRBJ1-1	CASSLGQELTFF	TGTGCCAGCAGCTTGGGACAGGAGTTGACTTTCTTT
.	TRBV5-1	TRBD1	TRBJ2-5	CASSFPGTGGETQYF	TGCGCCAGCAGCTTTCCGGGGACAGGGGGGGAGACCCAGTACTTC
.	TRBV11-2	TRBD1	TRBJ2-1	CASSLQGAGRNEQFF	TGTGCCAGCAGCTTACAGGGGGCGGGTAGGAATGAGCAGTTCTTC
few	TRBV5-1	.	TRBJ1-3	CASSANTGSGNTIYF	TGCGCCAGCAGCGCCAATACAGGGTCTGGAAACACCATATATTTT
few	TRBV5-1	TRBD1	TRBJ1-2	CASSPSTGGADGYTF	TGCGCCAGCAGCCCCTCAACAGGGGGCGCCGACGGCTACACCTTC
.	TRBV10-2	.	TRBJ1-2	CASSEGLTNGYTF	TGCGCCAGCAGTGAGGGACTGACGAATGGCTACACCTTC
.	TRBV6-1	.	TRBJ1-3	CASSEGRRNTIYF	TGTGCCAGCAGTGAGGGGCGACGAAACACCATATATTTT
few	TRBV6-5	TRBD1	TRBJ1-2	CASTRTGGDGYTF	TGTGCCAGCACCCGGACAGGGGGCGATGGCTACACCTTC
.	TRBV18	.	TRBJ2-1	CASSPPGWVISDEQFF	TGTGCCAGCTCACCCCCGGGGTGGGTGATTTCTGATGAGCAGTTCTTC
once	TRBV7-2	.	TRBJ2-5	CASSLVSDFQETQYF	TGTGCCAGCAGCTTAGTCTCGGACTTTCAAGAGACCCAGTACTTC
.	TRBV9	TRBD1	TRBJ2-2	CASSVARQGNTGELFF	TGTGCCAGCAGCGTAGCGAGACAGGGGAACACCGGGGAGCTGTTTTTT